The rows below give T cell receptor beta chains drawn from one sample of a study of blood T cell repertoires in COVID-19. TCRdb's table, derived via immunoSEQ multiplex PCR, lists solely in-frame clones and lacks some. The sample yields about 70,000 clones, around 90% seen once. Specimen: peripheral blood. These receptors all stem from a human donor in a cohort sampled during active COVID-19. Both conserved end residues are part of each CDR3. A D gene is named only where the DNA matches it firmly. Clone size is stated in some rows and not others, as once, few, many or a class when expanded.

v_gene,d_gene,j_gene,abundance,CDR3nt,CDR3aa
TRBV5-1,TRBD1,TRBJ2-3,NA,TGCGCCAGCAGCTCACGGCTGACAGGGGGCTCAGATACGCAGTATTTT,CASSSRLTGGSDTQYF
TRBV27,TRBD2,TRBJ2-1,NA,TGTGCCAGCAGTTTAAATAGCGGGAGGGCCAGTGACGATGAGCAGTTCTTC,CASSLNSGRASDDEQFF
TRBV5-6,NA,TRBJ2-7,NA,TGTGCCAGCAGCTTTGGGCAGGGGGAGCAGTACTTC,CASSFGQGEQYF
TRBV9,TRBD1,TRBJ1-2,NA,TGTGCCAGCAGCGTATCGTCCGGGACAGGGACCTATGGCTACACCTTC,CASSVSSGTGTYGYTF
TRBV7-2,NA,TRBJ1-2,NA,TGTGCCAGCAACATTTTCTTCGAGGGTGGCTACACCTTC,CASNIFFEGGYTF
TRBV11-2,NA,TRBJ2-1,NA,TGTGCCAGCAGCCACAGACTACCAGAAGTAAACAATGAGCAGTTCTTC,CASSHRLPEVNNEQFF
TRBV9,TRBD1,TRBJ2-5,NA,TGTGCCAGCAGCGTACGGGACAGCCAAGAGACCCAGTACTTC,CASSVRDSQETQYF
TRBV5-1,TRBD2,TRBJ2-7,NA,TGCGCCAGCAGCTTTTCCAGCGGGGGCGACGAGCAGTACTTC,CASSFSSGGDEQYF
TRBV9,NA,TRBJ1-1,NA,TGTGCCAGCAGCACCCTACAGGGAGAAGCTTTCTTT,CASSTLQGEAFF
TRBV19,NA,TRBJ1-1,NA,TGTGCCAGTAGTATCGATAGGGACATCCCTGAAGCTTTCTTT,CASSIDRDIPEAFF
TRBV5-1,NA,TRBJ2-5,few,TGCGCCAGCAGCTTGGCCATGCAAGGGGGGGTGAGAGAGACCCAGTACTTC,CASSLAMQGGVRETQYF
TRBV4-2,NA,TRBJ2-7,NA,TGTGCCAGCAGCCAAGATCAGGACACGAGTTACGAGCAGTACTTC,CASSQDQDTSYEQYF
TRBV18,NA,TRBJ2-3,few,TGTGCCAGCTCACCAGGGGTTCAGGGTTTCGCAGATACGCAGTATTTT,CASSPGVQGFADTQYF
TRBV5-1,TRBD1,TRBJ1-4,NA,TGCGCCAGCAGCCCGCGACAGGGGGCGTATGGCACTAATGAAAAACTGTTTTTT,CASSPRQGAYGTNEKLFF
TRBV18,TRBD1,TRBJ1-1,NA,TGTGCCAGCTCACAAATACAGGGGGAAGCTTTCTTT,CASSQIQGEAFF
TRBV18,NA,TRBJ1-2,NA,TGTGCCAGCTCACCACCGTCGTCCGGCGGGGGGCCGGGAGGCTACACCTTC,CASSPPSSGGGPGGYTF
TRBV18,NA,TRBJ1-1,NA,TGTGCCAGCTCACTTTGGGACTCGGGGACTGAAGCTTTCTTT,CASSLWDSGTEAFF
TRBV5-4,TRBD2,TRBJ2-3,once,TGTGCCAGCAGCCGAGGTTTACTAGCGGAGACAGATACGCAGTATTTT,CASSRGLLAETDTQYF
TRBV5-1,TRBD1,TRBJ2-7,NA,TGCGCCAGCACCCGGGACAGGGGGGAAGAGCAGTACTTC,CASTRDRGEEQYF
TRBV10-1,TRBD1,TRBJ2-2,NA,TGCGCCAGCAGAAGGGACAGTCTTGAGACCGGGGAGCTGTTTTTT,CASRRDSLETGELFF
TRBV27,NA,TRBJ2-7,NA,TGTGCCAGCAGTTTAAGTTACGGAGCCTACGAGCAGTACTTC,CASSLSYGAYEQYF
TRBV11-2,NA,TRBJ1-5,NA,TGTGCCAGCAGCACATTACCGGAGGATCAGCCCCAGCATTTT,CASSTLPEDQPQHF
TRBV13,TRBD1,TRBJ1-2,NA,TGTGCCAGCAGCCCTGGGGACAGGGGGCCCTATGGCTACACCTTC,CASSPGDRGPYGYTF
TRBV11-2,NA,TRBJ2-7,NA,TGTGCCACGAAATGGGATTCGGGGTACAACGAGCAGTACTTC,CATKWDSGYNEQYF
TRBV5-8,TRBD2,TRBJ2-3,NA,TGTGCCAGCAGCCGTAGCGGGAGAAGCGCAGATACGCAGTATTTT,CASSRSGRSADTQYF
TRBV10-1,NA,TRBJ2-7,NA,TGCGCCAGCAGTGAGGCGTATCAGGGGGGCGACGAGCAGTACTTC,CASSEAYQGGDEQYF
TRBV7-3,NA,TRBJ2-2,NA,TGTGCCAGCAGGAGGACGTCCGGGGCCGGGGAGCTGTTTTTT,CASRRTSGAGELFF
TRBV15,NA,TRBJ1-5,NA,TGTGCCACCAGCAGAGATTTGGACAGAAATCAGCCCCAGCATTTT,CATSRDLDRNQPQHF
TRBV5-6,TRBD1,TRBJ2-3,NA,TGTGCCAGCAGCTTTGACAGGGTAGGCACAGATACGCAGTATTTT,CASSFDRVGTDTQYF
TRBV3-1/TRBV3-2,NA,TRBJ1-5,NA,TGTGCCAGCAGCCAATGGGGGCAGAGCAATCAGCCCCAGCATTTT,CASSQWGQSNQPQHF
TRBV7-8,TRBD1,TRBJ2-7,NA,TGTGCCAGCAGCTTCCGGGACAGGGACTACGAGCAGTACTTC,CASSFRDRDYEQYF
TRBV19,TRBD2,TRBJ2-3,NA,TGTGCCAGTAGTATGGGTAGCGGGAGACCAGATACGCAGTATTTT,CASSMGSGRPDTQYF
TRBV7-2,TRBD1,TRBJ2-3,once,TGTGCCAGCAGTCGCGCCCCGGGACAGGGTCTCGATACGCAGTATTTT,CASSRAPGQGLDTQYF
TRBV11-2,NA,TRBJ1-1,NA,TGTGCCAGCAGCTTGCGGGGGGGGGACACTGAAGCTTTCTTT,CASSLRGGDTEAFF
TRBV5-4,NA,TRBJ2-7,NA,TGTGCCAGCAGCTTCAACCAGGTCTCCTACGAGCAGTACTTC,CASSFNQVSYEQYF
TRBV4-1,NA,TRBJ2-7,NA,TGCGCCAGCAGCGAAGGGGACTCTATTGGTTCCTACGAGCAGTACTTC,CASSEGDSIGSYEQYF
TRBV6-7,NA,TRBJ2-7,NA,TGTGCCAGCAGTTACCTACCCTCCTACGAGCAGTACTTC,CASSYLPSYEQYF
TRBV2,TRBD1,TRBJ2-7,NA,TGTGCCAGCAGTGAAACGACAGGGAGTCACTACGAGCAGTACTTC,CASSETTGSHYEQYF
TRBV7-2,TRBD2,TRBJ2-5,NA,TGTGCCAGCAGAATTGGACTAGCCGAGACCCAGTACTTC,CASRIGLAETQYF
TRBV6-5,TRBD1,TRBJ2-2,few,TGTGCCAGCCGGGACAGAAACACCGGGGAGCTGTTTTTT,CASRDRNTGELFF
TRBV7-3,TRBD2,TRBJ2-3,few,TGTGCCAGCAGCGCCGGACTAGCGGGAGTTGTAGATACGCAGTATTTT,CASSAGLAGVVDTQYF
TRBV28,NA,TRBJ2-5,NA,TGTGCCAGCAAATCATGGCGGGGGCTGGGAGAGACCCAGTACTTC,CASKSWRGLGETQYF
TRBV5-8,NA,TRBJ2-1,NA,TGTGCCAGCAGCGGAAGTCCAAGGGCAGCGGGCAATGAGCAGTTCTTC,CASSGSPRAAGNEQFF
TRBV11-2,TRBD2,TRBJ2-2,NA,TGTGCCAGCAGCGGCGCAGGACTAGCGGGCGGAGGGGTCACCGGGGAGCTGTTTTTT,CASSGAGLAGGGVTGELFF
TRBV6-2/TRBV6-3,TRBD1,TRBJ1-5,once,TGTGCCAGCAGCCTACCGGGACAGGCCCCCAATCAGCCCCAGCATTTT,CASSLPGQAPNQPQHF
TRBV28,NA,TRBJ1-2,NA,TGTGCCAGCAGTTTCGCGCCGTTCCTAAGTGGCTACACCTTC,CASSFAPFLSGYTF
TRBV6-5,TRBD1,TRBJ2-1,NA,TGTGCCAGCAGTCCCCCAGGGGGCGGGTTGGGTGAGCAGTTCTTC,CASSPPGGGLGEQFF
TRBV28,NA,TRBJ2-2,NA,TGTGCCAGCAGTTTCGGGGAGAGGGAGCTGTTTTTT,CASSFGERELFF
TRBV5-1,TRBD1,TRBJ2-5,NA,TGCGCCAGCAGCTTGGCTCCGGGACAGGGGGAGACCCAGTACTTC,CASSLAPGQGETQYF
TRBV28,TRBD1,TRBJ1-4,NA,TGTGCCAGCCTAGAAGGGACAGTTAATGAAAAACTGTTTTTT,CASLEGTVNEKLFF
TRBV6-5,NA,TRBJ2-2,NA,TGTGCCAGCAGCAAGGGGTTTAACACCGGGGAGCTGTTTTTT,CASSKGFNTGELFF
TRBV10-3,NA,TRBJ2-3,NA,TGTGCCATCAGTGTTGTAAGCACAGATACGCAGTATTTT,CAISVVSTDTQYF
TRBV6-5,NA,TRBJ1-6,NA,TGTGCCAGCAGAGCAAACAGGGTTGTTAATTCACCCCTCCACTTT,CASRANRVVNSPLHF
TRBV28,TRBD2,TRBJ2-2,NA,TGTGCCAGCAGTTTTTTCGAGCGGGAGGGCACCGGGGAGCTGTTTTTT,CASSFFEREGTGELFF
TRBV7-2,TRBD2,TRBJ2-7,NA,TGTGCCAGCAGCTTCCCGCAGACTAGCGCCGAGCAGTACTTC,CASSFPQTSAEQYF
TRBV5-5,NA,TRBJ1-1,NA,TGTGCCAGCAGGGGGACAACGAGTAACACTGAAGCTTTCTTT,CASRGTTSNTEAFF
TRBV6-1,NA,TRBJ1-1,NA,TGTGCCAGCAGTGAAGTGGGGGGTGACCCGGGAGCTTTCTTT,CASSEVGGDPGAFF
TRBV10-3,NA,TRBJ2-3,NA,TGTGCCATCAGTGCCTCTGCGGGGTTCACAGATACGCAGTATTTT,CAISASAGFTDTQYF